Given below is one T cell receptor beta chain in context. Random hexamers were used to reverse transcribe about 0.5 to 1 ug of RNA. TCR beta CDR3 was amplified by immunoSEQ multiplex PCR. This amplification extended across 54 Vbeta and 13 Jbeta segments. TCRdb recomputed calls from the immunoSEQ multiplex PCR reads with MiXCR, one row per CDR3 protein. The sample consists of fewer than 65,000 distinct CDR3 sequences, 90% to 95% of them appearing once. The CDR3 spans 14 residues. The V segment lost 0 bases and the J segment 3 bases; nucleotides outside the gene matches: 5. Germline assignment: CDR1 DFQATT and CDR2 SNEGSKA (reference sequence). The data originate from a study of CD8 T cells in Susac syndrome. Sequencing of TCR beta was performed on blood CD8+ and CD4+ T cells. Negative magnetic isolation gave CD8+ and CD4+ cells; FACS enriched CD8+ TEMRA.

This clonotype was obtained from a human donor in good health. The V and J genes are TRBV20-1 and TRBJ2-7; 7 positions agree with TRBD2. What was sequenced was CD8+ T cells from PBMCs. The CDR3 DNA follows: TGCAGTGCTAGAGATCGCTCGGGGGGCTACGAGCAGTACTTC. As protein: CSARDRSGGYEQYF.